The source of this TCR beta chain is a study of shared clonotypes between healthy human individuals. Details on this clone: Other DNA sequences from this sample encode an identical CDR3 as well.

Trimming cost V 8 bases and J 4 bases, with 12 bases left between them. Germline V lookup: CDR1 MDHEN, CDR2 SYDVKM. The CDR3 is made up of 13 amino acids. The test was conducted at deep level. Clones were sequenced by immunoSEQ multiplex PCR, and TCRdb holds only the in-frame ones, with some missing. The sample comprises approximately 1.4 million clones, 95% to 99% of which are singletons, and about 0.45% rests with the top ten. The specimen was naive CD4+ T cells sorted from blood. Subset reported: CD45RA+ positively selected. This chain joins TRBV28 and TRBJ2-1; D unclear. The source of this sequence is a man younger than 45 in good health. CDR3 DNA sequence: TGTGCCAGCTCCCAGGACCAGTACAATGAGCAGTTCTTC. This translates into CASSQDQYNEQFF.